The 6 T cell receptor beta chains in this list originate from one sample, sequenced in a study of breast tumors, draining lymph nodes, adjacent tissues. Axillary draining lymph nodes of breast cancer patients supplied the node samples. Via MiXCR, TCRdb re-called the multiplex PCR reads, giving one row per CDR3 protein. The sample holds tens of thousands of distinct CDR3 sequences; over 25% are singletons and the top ten take around 8.1%. Sequenced material: axillary lymph node tissue. Receptors were obtained from a female donor with breast cancer. Some clones in this sample may be carry-over from other donors' samples.

With regard to this clonotype: A much larger clonotype is one base distant, so this may be a read error. The chain combines TRBV6-6 with TRBJ2-5; D is possibly TRBD1 or TRBD2 (6 bases each). The CDR3 is 15 residues long. Per the germline V gene, CDR1 is MNHNY and CDR2 is SVGAGI (reference sequence). With 5 bases removed from V and 0 bases from J, the gap between germline ends came to 13 bases. In nucleotides, the CDR3 is TGTGCCAGCAGTCACGGGGGCCAGTACCAAGAGACCCAGTACTTC. It codes for CASSHGGQYQETQYF.

CDR3 region: CASTLTPSNQPQHF. In DNA form, the CDR3 reads TGTGCCAGCACGTTGACACCGAGCAATCAGCCCCAGCATTTT. The chain has TRBV5-4 and TRBJ1-5; D ambiguous. CDR3 length: 14 residues. Trimming cost V 6 bases and J 1 base, with 11 bases left between them. Germline V gene lookup returns CDR1 SGHNT and CDR2 YYREEE (reference sequence). Full variable domain (remainder filled in from reference TRBV5-4 and TRBJ1-5): ETGVTQSPTHLIKTRGQQVTLRCSSQSGHNTVSWYQQALGQGPQFIFQYYREEENGRGNFPPRFSGLQFPNYSSELNVNALELDDSALYLCASTLTPSNQPQHFGDGTRLSIL.

This clonotype was counted many times. This chain links TRBV7-9 with TRBJ2-7; 10 nucleotides match TRBD2. The CDR3 runs to 15 residues. J gave up 2 bases and V 4 bases, and 5 bases lay outside the gene matches. Germline V gives CDR1 SEHNR, CDR2 FQNEAQ (reference sequence). The CDR3, as DNA: TGTGCCAGCAGCTCAAGGACTAGCGGAACCTACGAGCAGTACTTC. Protein product: CASSSRTSGTYEQYF. Variable domain in full (rest from reference TRBV7-9 and TRBJ2-7): DTGVSQNPRHKITKRGQNVTFRCDPISEHNRLYWYRQTLGQGPEFLTYFQNEAQLEKSRLLSDRFSAERPKGSFSTLEIQRTEQGDSAMYLCASSSRTSGTYEQYFGPGTRLTVT.

About this clonotype itself: A read error may explain this, as a much larger clone is one base away. This chain uses TRBV20-1 with TRBJ2-7; 7 nucleotides match TRBD1. Trimming at V came to 1 base and at J to 2 bases, leaving 8 bases not matched to a gene. CDR3 length equals 15 residues. Per germline, CDR1 DFQATT and CDR2 SNEGSKA (reference sequence). Written as DNA, the CDR3 is TGCAGTGCTAGAGGCGGACAGGCCGCGACCTACGAGCAGTACTTC. It yields the protein CSARGGQAATYEQYF.

In the case of this clonotype: A read error may explain this, as a much larger clone is one base away. The chain has TRBV30 and TRBJ1-2, with D perhaps TRBD1 (5 bases). V lost 8 bases and J 4 bases, leaving 20 bases between the germline ends. The CDR3 spans 14 residues. Germline CDR1 GTSNPN, CDR2 SVGIG (reference sequence). The CDR3 DNA follows: TGTGCCCGGAAACATGGGCCAAGGGGCTATGGCTACACCTTC. This codes for CARKHGPRGYGYTF.

Comments on this clonotype: A read error may be the cause here, since a much bigger clone is one base away. The chain couples TRBV20-1 to TRBJ2-7; 13 bases are a match to TRBD2. The CDR3 is 14 residues long. Germline V gene lookup returns CDR1 DFQATT and CDR2 SNEGSKA (reference sequence). Trimming at V came to 5 bases and at J to 6 bases, leaving 7 bases not matched to a gene. DNA of the CDR3: TGCAGTGCTTCGGGACTAGCGGGAACCTCCGAGCAGTACTTC. It is translated as CSASGLAGTSEQYF.